This T cell receptor beta chain comes out of a study of graft-versus-host responses after intestinal transplantation. Study information: Recipients had multivisceral, liver-intestinal, or isolated intestinal transplants. Anti-thymocyte globulin induction was given to all recipients, followed by tacrolimus and steroids for 2 to 3 years.

Some clones are missing from TCRdb's copy, which holds only in-frame ones; the method was immunoSEQ multiplex PCR. The sample comprises about 17,000 clones, roughly three quarters of which are singletons, and 7% to 8% rests with the top ten. The authors processed graft tissue to release intraepithelial and lamina propria lymphocytes. The V end was cut by 6 bases, the J end by 5 bases, with 16 bases between. Germline lookup yields CDR1 MNHNS and CDR2 SASEGT. The CDR3 is made up of 14 amino acids. The TCR originated in a human patient who received an intestinal transplant, so some T cells may come from the graft donor. This chain uses TRBV6-1 with TRBJ1-1; D not resolved. The material sequenced was ileum tissue, taken roughly 460 days after intestinal transplant. DNA of the CDR3: TGTGCCAGCAGGATAATTCTTAAGTATACTGAAGCTTTCTTT. The encoded protein is CASRIILKYTEAFF.